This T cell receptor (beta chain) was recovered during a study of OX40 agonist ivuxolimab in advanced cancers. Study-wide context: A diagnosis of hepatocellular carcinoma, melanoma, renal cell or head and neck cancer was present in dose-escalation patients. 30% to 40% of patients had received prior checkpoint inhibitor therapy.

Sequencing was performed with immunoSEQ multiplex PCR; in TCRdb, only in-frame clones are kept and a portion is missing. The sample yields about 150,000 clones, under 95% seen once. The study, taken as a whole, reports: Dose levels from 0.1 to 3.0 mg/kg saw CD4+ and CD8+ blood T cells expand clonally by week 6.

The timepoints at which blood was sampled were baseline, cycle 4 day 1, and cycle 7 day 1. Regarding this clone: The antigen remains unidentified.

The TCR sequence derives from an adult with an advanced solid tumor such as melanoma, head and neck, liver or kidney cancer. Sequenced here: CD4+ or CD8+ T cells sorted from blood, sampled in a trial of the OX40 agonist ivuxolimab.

CDR3 loop: CASMRPWGEKLFF. The CDR3 bases are TGTGCCAGCATGCGGCCCTGGGGGGAAAAACTGTTTTTT. This chain joins TRBV6-5 and TRBJ1-4, with D possibly matching TRBD1 (5 bases). CDR1 and CDR2 (germline): MNHEY, SVGAGI. This CDR3 has 13 residues. Trimming stripped 7 bases from V and 8 bases from J, with 14 bases between.